What follows are 13 T cell receptor beta chains derived from one specimen sequenced in a study of T cells in Graves' hyperthyroidism and ophthalmopathy. What was amplified from RNA transcripts were TCR beta CDR3 regions. Primed by the HTBI set, a first-round RT-PCR was run on the TCR CDR3. TCRdb recomputed calls from the multiplex PCR reads with MiXCR, one row per CDR3 protein. Of 550,000 to 850,000 distinct CDR3 sequences detected, around 19% appear once; the ten largest clones hold 16%. Sequenced sample: blood. The receptors originated from a woman in her 50s with Graves' hyperthyroidism that later progressed to Graves' ophthalmopathy.

V and J are TRBV7-9 and TRBJ1-5; D is unresolved. Trimming took 3 bases from V and 9 from J, leaving 18 bases between them. CDR3 length: 15 residues. CDR1 and CDR2 (germline): SEHNR, FQNEAQ (reference sequence). The CDR3 DNA sequence: TGTGCCAGCAGCTTTCCGATCAGACGTATCATGCCCCAGCATTTT. It specifies CASSFPIRRIMPQHF.

This chain uses TRBV5-1 with TRBJ1-6, with a tentative D call TRBD1 (5 bases). This CDR3 contains 15 residues. The V gene's germline CDR1 is SGHRS and CDR2 YFSETQ. Trimming pared 5 bases from V and 6 bases from J, leaving 15 bases between. This CDR3 reads CASRTDSGINSPLHF. DNA for the CDR3: TGCGCCAGCAGAACTGACAGCGGGATTAATTCACCCCTCCACTTT.

This chain joins TRBV10-3 and TRBJ2-4; TRBD1 might be the D (5 bases). This CDR3 has 13 residues. Trimming removed 4 bases from V and 5 bases from J, with 9 bases in between. Germline lookup yields CDR1 ENHRY and CDR2 SYGVKD. CDR3 bases: TGTGCCATCAGTGGACAGTTGGAAAACATTCAGTACTTC. The encoded protein is CAISGQLENIQYF.

The rearrangement links TRBV29-1 to TRBJ2-2; 7 nucleotides agree with TRBD2. CDR3 size: 14 residues. With V trimmed by 7 bases and J by 3 bases, 8 bases remained unmatched. Looked up from germline, CDR1 is SQVTM and CDR2 is ANQGSEA. CDR3 DNA: TGCAGCGCCCCTCGGGGAGGGGACACCGGGGAGCTGTTTTTT. Protein: CSAPRGGDTGELFF.

The chain has TRBV20-1 and TRBJ2-1; D uncertain. The CDR3 covers 13 residues. Trimming pared 2 bases from V and 0 bases from J, leaving 5 bases between. The germline gives CDR1 DFQATT, CDR2 SNEGSKA (reference sequence). The CDR3 reads CSARLSSYNEQFF. The DNA for the CDR3 is TGCAGTGCTAGACTAAGCTCCTACAATGAGCAGTTCTTC.

At least ten counts were recorded for this clonotype. This chain connects TRBV24-1 to TRBJ2-7; D may match TRBD1 or TRBD2 (5 bases each). This CDR3 has 14 residues. With 9 bases removed from V and 5 bases from J, the gap between germline ends came to 19 bases. CDR1 KGHDR and CDR2 SFDVKD come from the germline V gene. The CDR3 spells CATSRGEGFDEQYF. The CDR3 DNA reads TGTGCCACCTCGAGAGGTGAGGGGTTCGACGAGCAGTACTTC.

This clonotype was recorded at least ten times. This sequence joins TRBV5-1 and TRBJ2-3; maybe TRBD2 (5 bases). CDR3 size: 15 residues. CDR1 is SGHRS, CDR2 YFSETQ, per germline. V was trimmed by 0 bases and J by 0 bases, leaving 8 bases between them. Here the CDR3 reads CASSLERRSTDTQYF. CDR3 DNA: TGCGCCAGCAGCTTGGAGCGGCGGAGCACAGATACGCAGTATTTT. Drawing the rest from reference TRBV5-1 and TRBJ2-3, the complete variable domain is KAGVTQTPRYLIKTRGQQVTLSCSPISGHRSVSWYQQTPGQGLQFLFEYFSETQRNKGNFPGRFSGRQFSNSRSEMNVSTLELGDSALYLCASSLERRSTDTQYFGPGTRLTVL.

The rearrangement links TRBV9 to TRBJ1-2; TRBD1 is a possible D gene (6 bases). Deletions cut 3 bases from V and 5 bases from J, with 20 bases between. The CDR3 has 16 residues. Germline values: CDR1 SGDLS, CDR2 YYNGEE. CDR3 sequence: CASSGSRDNRRYGYTF. The DNA of the CDR3 is TGTGCCAGCAGCGGGAGCCGGGACAACCGACGGTATGGCTACACCTTC.

This clonotype was recorded many times. The V and J genes are TRBV18 and TRBJ2-1; D possibly corresponds to TRBD2 (5 bases). This CDR3 region has 14 residues. Germline values: CDR1 KGHSH, CDR2 LQKENI. V was cut by 4 bases and J by 4 bases, with 11 bases left in between. The DNA of the CDR3 is TGTGCCAGCTCACAGATAGAGGGTTACAATGAGCAGTTCTTC. Protein product: CASSQIEGYNEQFF.

The V and J genes are TRBV10-3 and TRBJ1-1; tentative D call: TRBD1 (5 bases). Germline loops: CDR1 ENHRY, CDR2 SYGVKD. There are 15 residues in the CDR3. Trimming stripped 6 bases from V and 1 base from J, with 15 bases between. The CDR3 DNA reads TGTGCCATCAGCCTAGGGGCGGATCCGAACACTGAAGCTTTCTTT. Its protein product is CAISLGADPNTEAFF.

This clonotype was seen many times. The rearrangement uses TRBV12-3 or TRBV12-4 and TRBJ2-6, with 7 bases fitting TRBD1. The J segment lost 3 bases and the V segment lost 3 bases, leaving 23 bases of the junction unmatched. This CDR3 has 22 residues. The DNA for the CDR3 is TGTGCCAGCAGTTTTCGGCGCGACGCTTTAGCCACAGGGGTTAGTGGGGCCAACGTCCTGACTTTC. It translates to CASSFRRDALATGVSGANVLTF.

This clonotype occurred many times. The gene calls are TRBV20-1 and TRBJ2-1; D not resolved. CDR1 is DFQATT, CDR2 SNEGSKA, per germline (reference sequence). V lost 5 bases, J lost 5 bases, and 4 bases lay in between. CDR3 length: 10 amino acids. CDR3 region: CSAADNEQFF. CDR3 coding DNA: TGCAGTGCTGCGGACAATGAGCAGTTCTTC.

This clonotype has only a few counts. Being one base from a much bigger clone, this may be a read error. The rearrangement links TRBV12-3 or TRBV12-4 to TRBJ1-4; 10 nucleotides agree with TRBD1. The CDR3 consists of 14 residues. The chain's CDR3 is CASSATGGGEKLSF. CDR3 coding DNA: TGTGCCAGCAGTGCGACAGGGGGCGGAGAAAAACTGTCTTTT.